This T cell receptor beta chain was observed in a study of Ad26.COV2.S vaccination and SARS-CoV-2 variants (dated by TCRdb to 2020 to 2022). Notes on the research overall: Donors in the vaccine arm were drawn from COV1001, a phase I-IIa trial of Ad26.COV2.S in healthy adults that was multicentre, randomized, double-blind and placebo-controlled. Ad26.COV2.S was administered intramuscularly at a dose of 5x10^10 or 1x10^11 viral particles, either as one shot or as two shots given 56 days apart. Sequencing of the TCRbeta repertoire served to evaluate the specificity and breadth of SARS-CoV-2-reactive T cell receptors following Ad26.COV2.S vaccination. A total of approximately 30 samples were included in the TCR-sequenced set, comprising roughly 19 Ad26.COV2.S vaccine recipients, 5 placebo recipients and 8 SARS-CoV-2 convalescent individuals. Trial participants were randomized into five groups of five: low-dose or high-dose Ad26.COV2.S given once or twice, or placebo on both occasions. Investigators remained blinded to trial group allocation during experiments and outcome assessment.

As regards this clone: The antigen it recognizes is unknown. No base quality information exists; no much larger clone differs at one position.

Overall results and qualifications from the work: After vaccination, substantial breadth of spike-specific CD8+ and CD4+ T cell responses was reported. Compared with placebo recipients, Ad26.COV2.S recipients showed higher spike-specific TCR breadth (P = 0.0014). Non-spike TCR breadth was comparable between vaccine and placebo recipients, consistent with the vaccine containing only spike. The study was not powered for comparison of responses between vaccine doses or regimens. The authors noted that the TCR breadth and depth analyses may have underestimated total T cell responses.

The treatment or condition label on this specimen signifies: roughly 18 received Ad26.COV2.S at low or high dose, single or two shots; a few received placebo; per-sample allocation not given. Repertoires of vaccine and placebo recipients were sequenced from samples taken on day 63 after the first injection. Between 29 July and 7 August 2020, Cohort 1b enrolled around 24 adults aged 18-55 years at one site in Boston, USA. Ad26.COV2.S was a replication-incompetent adenovirus type 26 vector that expressed a prefusion-stabilized SARS-CoV-2 spike protein derived from the original Wuhan strain. The immunoSEQ Assay was used to sequence TCRbeta CDR3 regions. After extraction, genomic DNA underwent amplification by bias-controlled multiplex PCR, followed by high-throughput sequencing. Per the authors' processing: To quantify the absolute abundance of every unique TCRbeta CDR3 region, sequences were collapsed and filtered. Usable DNA was measured by amplifying reference genes present in all nucleated cells, and TCRbeta template counts were normalized to that usable DNA to estimate T cell fraction. Repertoire TCRs were annotated as SARS-CoV-2-specific by exact matching of V gene, CDR3 amino acid sequence and J gene to a known reactive TCR set. The reference SARS-CoV-2 TCR set was derived from MIRA and filtered for enrichment in COVID-19-positive ImmuneCODE repertoires, a step that removed public or cross-reactive TCRs. Based on the MIRA antigens, annotated TCRs were further analysed at the level of specific ORF or position within ORF. Breadth was defined as annotated unique rearrangements over total unique productive rearrangements; depth was the summed frequency of those rearrangements. Two-sided Wilcoxon rank-sum tests were used to compare TCR breadth between groups. Drawn from immuneACCESS, this table holds only the in-frame rearrangements with V and J called that TCRdb kept. Clones are partly lost; checked studies trace under half to an unresolved V gene and leave the rest unexplained. V, J and clone size are taken as reported in that table, and D and trimming were inferred from the DNA itself. The sample contains about 350,000 clones, around 84% of them found a single time. Of the sample, roughly 3.5% is held by the ten largest clones.

The clonotype comes from a person between 18 and 59 years old who received the Ad26.COV2.S COVID-19 vaccine or a placebo. Material: peripheral blood, obtained in a trial of Ad26.COV2.S vaccine versus placebo.

The DNA reads as follows: TGTGCCAGCAGTTTATTGGGCAGGGTAACCTACGAGCAGTACTTC. This is translated as CASSLLGRVTYEQYF. The rearrangement joined TRBV27 to TRBJ2-7; tentative D gene TRBD1, with 5 bases matching. For CDR1 and CDR2, the germline V gene (reference sequence) lists MNHEY and SMNVEV. The CDR3 contains 15 residues, cysteine and phenylalanine counted. Only the CDR3 portion is preserved as DNA: 45 bases, with reading frame beginning at the first base. The junction carries 12 bases between V and J, which are trimmed by 1 base and 2 bases respectively.